One sample yielded the 7 T cell receptor beta chains listed below, sequenced in a study of technical replicates of blood from a handful of donors. Here immunoSEQ multiplex PCR was the method, and the copy in TCRdb shows in-frame clones only, minus some. The repertoire includes tens of thousands of clones, roughly nine tenths of them detected once, and 0.3% to 0.45% sits in the top ten. Sequencing input: T cells isolated from PBMCs. The receptors here all came from a human donor in good health.

The chain couples TRBV29-1 to TRBJ2-1; 8 positions match TRBD1. CDR1 and CDR2 from the germline V gene are SQVTM and ANQGSEA. Trimming at V came to 5 bases and at J to 7 bases, leaving 7 bases not matched to a gene. The length of the CDR3 is 13 residues. The CDR3 here is CSVPRTGRNEQFF. The CDR3 bases are TGCAGCGTTCCCAGGACAGGGAGGAATGAGCAGTTCTTC.

The chain has TRBV10-3 and TRBJ2-5; possibly TRBD2 for D (6 bases). V lost 8 bases and J 4 bases, leaving 20 bases between the germline ends. The CDR3 sequence is 15 residues long. Germline V lookup: CDR1 ENHRY, CDR2 SYGVKD. The CDR3 bases are TGTGCCATCTGCCCCATTGCGGGAAGTATAGAGACCCAGTACTTC. Its protein product is CAICPIAGSIETQYF.

The V gene is TRBV4-1, the J gene TRBJ1-5; the D gene is possibly TRBD1 (5 bases). In germline, CDR1 is MGHRA, CDR2 YSYEKL. There are 15 residues in the CDR3. Trimming shortened V by 1 base and J by 3 bases, and 10 bases separated the two germline ends. The CDR3 DNA reads TGCGCCAGCAGCCAAGTGGGGGGTCACAATCAGCCCCAGCATTTT. This translates into CASSQVGGHNQPQHF.

The V gene is TRBV19, the J gene TRBJ2-7, with 7 bases identical to TRBD1. CDR1 is LNHDA and CDR2 is SQIVND in the germline V gene (reference sequence). The CDR3 is 14 residues long. V lost 5 bases, J lost 4 bases, and 8 bases stayed unmatched. Written as DNA, the CDR3 is TGTGCCAGTAGTGTCCGGACAGGTGTTTACGAGCAGTACTTC. This encodes CASSVRTGVYEQYF.

J is TRBJ1-4 and V is TRBV6-6; 10 bases line up with TRBD1. V dropped 7 bases and J dropped 4; count of bases not matched to a gene: 6. CDR1 and CDR2 (germline): MNHNY, SVGAGI (reference sequence). CDR3 length: 15 amino acids. DNA of the CDR3: TGTGCCAGCAACCCGACAGGGGGCATTAATGAAAAACTGTTTTTT. It translates to CASNPTGGINEKLFF.

The rearrangement uses TRBV27 and TRBJ1-5; 7 bases align to TRBD1. Trimming cost V 3 bases and J 4 bases; bases outside gene matches: 6. The germline CDR1 and CDR2 sequences are MNHEY and SMNVEV (reference sequence). This CDR3 has 15 residues. The CDR3, as DNA: TGTGCCAGCAGTTTCAGACAGGGTGGGAATCAGCCCCAGCATTTT. Its translation is CASSFRQGGNQPQHF.

Here the CDR3 reads CASTPSGNTEAFF. CDR3 sequence (DNA): TGTGCCAGCACCCCGAGTGGGAACACTGAAGCTTTCTTT. The rearrangement links TRBV5-4 to TRBJ1-1; no firm D call. The CDR3 extends over 13 amino acids. The V end lost 6 bases, the J end lost 1 base, and 10 bases lay between the germline ends. Germline V gene lookup returns CDR1 SGHNT and CDR2 YYREEE (reference sequence). Drawing the rest from reference TRBV5-4 and TRBJ1-1, the complete variable domain is ETGVTQSPTHLIKTRGQQVTLRCSSQSGHNTVSWYQQALGQGPQFIFQYYREEENGRGNFPPRFSGLQFPNYSSELNVNALELDDSALYLCASTPSGNTEAFFGQGTRLTVV.